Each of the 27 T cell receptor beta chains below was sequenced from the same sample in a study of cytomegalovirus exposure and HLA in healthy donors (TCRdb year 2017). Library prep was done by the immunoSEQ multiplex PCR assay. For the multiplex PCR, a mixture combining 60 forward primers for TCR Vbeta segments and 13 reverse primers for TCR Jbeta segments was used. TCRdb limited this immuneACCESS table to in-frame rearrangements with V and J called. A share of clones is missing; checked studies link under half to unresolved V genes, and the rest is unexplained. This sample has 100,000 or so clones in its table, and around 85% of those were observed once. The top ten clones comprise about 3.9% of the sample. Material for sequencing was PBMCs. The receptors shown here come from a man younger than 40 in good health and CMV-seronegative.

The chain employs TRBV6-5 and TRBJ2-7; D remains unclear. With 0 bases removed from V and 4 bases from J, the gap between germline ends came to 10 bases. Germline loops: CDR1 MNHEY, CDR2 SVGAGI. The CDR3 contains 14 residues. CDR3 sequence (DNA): TGTGCCAGCAGTTACTCGAATCTCTATTACGAGCAGTACTTC. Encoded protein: CASSYSNLYYEQYF.

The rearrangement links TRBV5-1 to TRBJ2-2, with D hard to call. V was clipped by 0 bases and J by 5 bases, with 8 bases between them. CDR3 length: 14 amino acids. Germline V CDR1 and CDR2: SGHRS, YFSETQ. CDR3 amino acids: CASSLVAVTGELFF. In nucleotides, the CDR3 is TGCGCCAGCAGCTTGGTGGCAGTTACCGGGGAGCTGTTTTTT.

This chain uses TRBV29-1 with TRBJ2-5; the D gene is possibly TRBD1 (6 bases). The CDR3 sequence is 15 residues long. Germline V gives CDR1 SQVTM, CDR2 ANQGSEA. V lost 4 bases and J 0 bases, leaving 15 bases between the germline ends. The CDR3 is CSVVTGIGNQETQYF. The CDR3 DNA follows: TGCAGCGTTGTAACAGGGATAGGTAACCAAGAGACCCAGTACTTC.

CDR3 sequence reads: CASSWLSGGKETQYF. The DNA of the CDR3 is TGCGCCAGCAGCTGGTTGAGTGGGGGGAAAGAGACCCAGTACTTC. This sequence joins TRBV5-1 and TRBJ2-5, with a tentative D call TRBD2 (6 bases). CDR1 is SGHRS, CDR2 YFSETQ, per germline. The germline V and J ends were trimmed by 3 bases and 3 bases, with 15 bases remaining between them. This CDR3 has 15 amino acids.

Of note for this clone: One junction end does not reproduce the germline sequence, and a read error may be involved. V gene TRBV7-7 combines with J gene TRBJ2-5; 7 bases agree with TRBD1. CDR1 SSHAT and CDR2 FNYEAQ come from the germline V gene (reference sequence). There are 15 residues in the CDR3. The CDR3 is CASSLRDRAGETQYF. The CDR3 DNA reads TGTGCTAGCAGCTTAAGAGACAGGGCGGGCGAGACCCAGTACTTC. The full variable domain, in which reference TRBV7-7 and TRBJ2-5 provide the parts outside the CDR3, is GAGVSQSPRYKVTKRGQDVTLRCDPISSHATLYWYQQALGQGPEFLTYFNYEAQPDKSGLPSDRFSAERPEGSISTLTIQRTEQRDSAMYRCASSLRDRAGETQYFGPGTRLLVL.

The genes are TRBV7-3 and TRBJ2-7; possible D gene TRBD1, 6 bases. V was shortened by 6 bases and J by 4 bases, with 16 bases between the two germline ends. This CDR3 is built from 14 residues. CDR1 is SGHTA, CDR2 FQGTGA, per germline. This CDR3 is CASSSYDRPYEQYF. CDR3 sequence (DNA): TGTGCCAGCAGTTCATATGACAGGCCTTACGAGCAGTACTTC.

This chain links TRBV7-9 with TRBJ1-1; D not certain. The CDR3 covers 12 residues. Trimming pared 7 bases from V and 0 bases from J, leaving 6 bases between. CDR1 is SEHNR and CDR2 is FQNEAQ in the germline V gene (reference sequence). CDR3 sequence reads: CASTLMNTEAFF. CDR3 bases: TGTGCCAGCACCCTAATGAACACTGAAGCTTTCTTT.

CDR3 nucleotide sequence: TGTGCCAGCAGTCCTACGGGGGGTATATCAGATACGCAGTATTTT. As protein: CASSPTGGISDTQYF. The rearrangement joins TRBV7-3 to TRBJ2-3; 7 bases map to TRBD2. Germline CDR1 reads SGHTA; CDR2 reads FQGTGA. The CDR3 is 15 amino acids. V was pared by 6 bases and J by 4 bases, with 10 bases of the junction left unmatched. Full variable domain (remainder filled in from reference TRBV7-3 and TRBJ2-3): GAGVSQTPSNKVTEKGKYVELRCDPISGHTALYWYRQSLGQGPEFLIYFQGTGAADDSGLPNDRFFAVRPEGSVSTLKIQRTERGDSAVYLCASSPTGGISDTQYFGPGTRLTVL.

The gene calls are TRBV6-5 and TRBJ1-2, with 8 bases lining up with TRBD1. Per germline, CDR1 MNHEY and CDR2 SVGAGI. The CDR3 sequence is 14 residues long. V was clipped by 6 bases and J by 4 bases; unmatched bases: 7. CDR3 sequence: CASRNAGTGYGYTF. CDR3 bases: TGTGCCAGCAGAAACGCCGGGACAGGCTATGGCTACACCTTC.

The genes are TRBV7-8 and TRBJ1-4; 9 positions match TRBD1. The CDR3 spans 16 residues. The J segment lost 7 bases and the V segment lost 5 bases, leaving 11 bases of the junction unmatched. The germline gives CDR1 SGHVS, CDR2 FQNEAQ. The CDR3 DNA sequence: TGTGCCAGCAGCGCCCGGACAGGGGATGTCAGTGAAAAACTGTTTTTT. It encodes CASSARTGDVSEKLFF.

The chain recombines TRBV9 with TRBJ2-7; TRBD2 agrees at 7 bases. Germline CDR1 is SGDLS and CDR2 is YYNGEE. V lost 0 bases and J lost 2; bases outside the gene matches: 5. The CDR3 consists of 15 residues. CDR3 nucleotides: TGTGCCAGCAGCGTAGGAGCGGGGTCCCCCTACGAGCAGTACTTC. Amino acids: CASSVGAGSPYEQYF.

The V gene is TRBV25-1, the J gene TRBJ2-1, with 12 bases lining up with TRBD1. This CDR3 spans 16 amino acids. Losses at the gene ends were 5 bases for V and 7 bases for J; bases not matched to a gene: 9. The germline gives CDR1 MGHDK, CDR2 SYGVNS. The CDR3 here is CASSTGTGGSLNEQFF. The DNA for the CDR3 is TGTGCCAGCAGTACCGGGACAGGGGGCTCTTTGAATGAGCAGTTCTTC. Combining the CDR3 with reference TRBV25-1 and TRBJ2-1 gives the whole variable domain EADIYQTPRYLVIGTGKKITLECSQTMGHDKMYWYQQDPGMELHLIHYSYGVNSTEKGDLSSESTVSRIRTEHFPLTLESARPSHTSQYLCASSTGTGGSLNEQFFGPGTRLTVL.

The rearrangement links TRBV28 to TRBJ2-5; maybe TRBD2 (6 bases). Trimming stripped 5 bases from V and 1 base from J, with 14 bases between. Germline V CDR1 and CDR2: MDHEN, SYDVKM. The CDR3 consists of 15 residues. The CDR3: CASSQGLALQETQYF. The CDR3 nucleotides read TGTGCCAGCAGTCAAGGGCTAGCGCTCCAAGAGACCCAGTACTTC.

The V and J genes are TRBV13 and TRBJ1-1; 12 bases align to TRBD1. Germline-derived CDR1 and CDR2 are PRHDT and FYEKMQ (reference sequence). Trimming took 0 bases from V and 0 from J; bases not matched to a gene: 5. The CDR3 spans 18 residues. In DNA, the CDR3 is TGTGCCAGCAGCTTAGGGGGACAGGGGGCGAGCCTGAACACTGAAGCTTTCTTT. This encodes CASSLGGQGASLNTEAFF.

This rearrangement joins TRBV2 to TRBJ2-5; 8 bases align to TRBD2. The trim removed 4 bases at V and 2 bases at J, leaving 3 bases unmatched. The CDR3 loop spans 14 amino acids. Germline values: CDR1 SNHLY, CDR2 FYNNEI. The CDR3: CASSVAGLQETQYF. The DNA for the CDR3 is TGTGCCAGCAGTGTAGCGGGACTACAAGAGACCCAGTACTTC.

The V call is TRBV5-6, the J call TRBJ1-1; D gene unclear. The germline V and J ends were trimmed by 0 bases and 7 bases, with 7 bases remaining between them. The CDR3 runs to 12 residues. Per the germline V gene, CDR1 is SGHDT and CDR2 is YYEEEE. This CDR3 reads CASSLGAVEAFF. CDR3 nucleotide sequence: TGTGCCAGCAGCTTGGGGGCAGTTGAAGCTTTCTTT.

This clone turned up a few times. CDR3 loop: CAWSVIVYEQYF. DNA for the CDR3: TGTGCCTGGAGTGTAATCGTATACGAGCAGTACTTC. This chain uses TRBV30 with TRBJ2-7; the D is unclear. Trimming left V 0 bases short and J 4 bases short, with 7 bases between. Germline assignment: CDR1 GTSNPN and CDR2 SVGIG (reference sequence). The CDR3 has 12 amino acids.

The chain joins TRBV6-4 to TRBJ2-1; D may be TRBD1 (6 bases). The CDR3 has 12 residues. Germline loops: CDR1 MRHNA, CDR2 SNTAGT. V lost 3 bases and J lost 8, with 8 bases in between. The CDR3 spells CASSEQGDEQFF. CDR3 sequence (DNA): TGTGCCAGCAGTGAACAGGGCGATGAGCAGTTCTTC.

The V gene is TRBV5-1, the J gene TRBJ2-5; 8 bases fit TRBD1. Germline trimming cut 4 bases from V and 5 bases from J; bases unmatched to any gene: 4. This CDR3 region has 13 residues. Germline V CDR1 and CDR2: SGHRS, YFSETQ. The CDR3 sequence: CASSPWTGETQYF. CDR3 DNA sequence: TGCGCCAGCAGCCCGTGGACAGGGGAGACCCAGTACTTC.

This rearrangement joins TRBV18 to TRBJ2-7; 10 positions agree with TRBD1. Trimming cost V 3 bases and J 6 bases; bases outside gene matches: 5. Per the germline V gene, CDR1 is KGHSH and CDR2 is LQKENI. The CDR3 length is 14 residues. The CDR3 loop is CASSPGTGAGEQYF. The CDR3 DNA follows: TGTGCCAGCTCACCCGGGACAGGGGCAGGCGAGCAGTACTTC.

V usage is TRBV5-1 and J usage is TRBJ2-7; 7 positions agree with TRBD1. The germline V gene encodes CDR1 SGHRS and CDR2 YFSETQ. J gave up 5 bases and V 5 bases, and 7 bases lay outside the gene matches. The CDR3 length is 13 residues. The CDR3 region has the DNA TGCGCCAGCAGGATACGAGACAGGGACGAGCAGTACTTC. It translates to CASRIRDRDEQYF.

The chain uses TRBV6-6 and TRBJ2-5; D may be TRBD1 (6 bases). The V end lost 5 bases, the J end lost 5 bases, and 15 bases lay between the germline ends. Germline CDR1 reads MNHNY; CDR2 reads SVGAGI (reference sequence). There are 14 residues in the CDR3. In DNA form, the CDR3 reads TGTGCCAGCAGTAAAAAACAGGGTGGGGAGACCCAGTACTTC. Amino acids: CASSKKQGGETQYF.

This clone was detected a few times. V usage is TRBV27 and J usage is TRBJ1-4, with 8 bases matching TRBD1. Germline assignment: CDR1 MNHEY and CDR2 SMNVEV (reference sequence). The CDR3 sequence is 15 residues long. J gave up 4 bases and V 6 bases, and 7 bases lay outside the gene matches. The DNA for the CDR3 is TGTGCCAGCAGCCGCACAGGGGGGAATAATGAAAAACTGTTTTTT. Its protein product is CASSRTGGNNEKLFF. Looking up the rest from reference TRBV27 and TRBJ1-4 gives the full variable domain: EAQVTQNPRYLITVTGKKLTVTCSQNMNHEYMSWYRQDPGLGLRQIYYSMNVEVTDKGDVPEGYKVSRKEKRNFPLILESPSPNQTSLYFCASSRTGGNNEKLFFGSGTQLSVL.

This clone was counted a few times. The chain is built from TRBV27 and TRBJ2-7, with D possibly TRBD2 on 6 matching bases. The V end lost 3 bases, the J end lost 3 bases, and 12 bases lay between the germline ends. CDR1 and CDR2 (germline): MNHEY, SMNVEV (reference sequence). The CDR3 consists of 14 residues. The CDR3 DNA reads TGTGCCAGCAGTTTTAGCGGAGCTCGCTACGAGCAGTACTTC. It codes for CASSFSGARYEQYF.

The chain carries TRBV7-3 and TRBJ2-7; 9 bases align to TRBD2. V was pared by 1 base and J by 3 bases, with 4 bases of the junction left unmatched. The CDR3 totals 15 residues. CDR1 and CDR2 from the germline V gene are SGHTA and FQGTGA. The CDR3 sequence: CASSLSPSGVYEQYF. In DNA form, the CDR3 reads TGTGCCAGCAGCTTAAGTCCTAGCGGGGTCTACGAGCAGTACTTC.

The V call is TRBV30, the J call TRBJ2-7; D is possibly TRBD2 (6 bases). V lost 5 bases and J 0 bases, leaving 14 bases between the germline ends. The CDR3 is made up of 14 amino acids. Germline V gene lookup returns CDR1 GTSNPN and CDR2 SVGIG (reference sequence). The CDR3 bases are TGTGCCTGGGCGGCCCCTAGCGTCTCCTACGAGCAGTACTTC. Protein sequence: CAWAAPSVSYEQYF. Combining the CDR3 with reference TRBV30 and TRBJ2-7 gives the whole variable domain SQTIHQWPATLVQPVGSPLSLECTVEGTSNPNLYWYRQAAGRGLQLLFYSVGIGQISSEVPQNLSASRPQDRQFILSSKKLLLSDSGFYLCAWAAPSVSYEQYFGPGTRLTVT.

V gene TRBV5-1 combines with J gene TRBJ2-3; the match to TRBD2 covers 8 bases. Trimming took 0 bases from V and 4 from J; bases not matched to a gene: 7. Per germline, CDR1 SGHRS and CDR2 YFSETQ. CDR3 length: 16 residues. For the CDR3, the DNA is TGCGCCAGCAGCTTGGTGTCGGGGGGGCAGTCAGATACGCAGTATTTT. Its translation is CASSLVSGGQSDTQYF. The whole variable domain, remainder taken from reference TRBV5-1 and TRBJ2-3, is KAGVTQTPRYLIKTRGQQVTLSCSPISGHRSVSWYQQTPGQGLQFLFEYFSETQRNKGNFPGRFSGRQFSNSRSEMNVSTLELGDSALYLCASSLVSGGQSDTQYFGPGTRLTVL.